This TCR beta chain was identified during a study of blood T cell repertoires in COVID-19. The CDR3 runs to 16 residues. V lost 3 bases, J lost 8 bases, and 14 bases stayed unmatched. Germline V gene lookup returns CDR1 SGDLS and CDR2 YYNGEE. The data were produced by immunoSEQ multiplex PCR, yet TCRdb's version contains in-frame clones alone and is incomplete. The profile shows a few hundred thousand clones, around 91% of them singletons. The V gene is TRBV9, the J gene TRBJ1-1; TRBD1 matches 9 bases. The sample comprised peripheral blood. The clonotype comes from a woman in her sixties with COVID-19, enrolled during active disease. DNA of the CDR3: TGTGCCAGCAGCGATGGGACAGGGAAGGGAGCTCGCGAAGCTTTCTTT. This translates into CASSDGTGKGAREAFF.